This entry lists 2 T cell receptor beta chains sequenced from one sample in a study of cytomegalovirus exposure and HLA in healthy donors (TCRdb year 2017). The library relied on the immunoSEQ multiplex PCR assay. For the multiplex PCR, a mixture combining 60 forward primers for TCR Vbeta segments and 13 reverse primers for TCR Jbeta segments was used. TCRdb obtained this table from immuneACCESS and retained in-frame rearrangements with V and J assigned. These tables miss some clones; where compared with another copy, unresolved V genes account for less than half of the shortfall, and the remainder is unexplained. In this sample the table shows hundreds of thousands of clones, 70% to 90% of which occur a single time. Roughly 2.1% of the sample goes to the ten largest clones. The sample was PBMCs. The receptors originated from a woman between 18 and 29 years old in good health and CMV-seronegative.

V usage is TRBV5-5 and J usage is TRBJ2-5; 10 bases fit TRBD1. The CDR3 loop spans 14 amino acids. Germline values: CDR1 SGHKS, CDR2 YYEKEE (reference sequence). J was trimmed by 7 bases and V by 4 bases; bases with no gene match: 7. Written as DNA, the CDR3 is TGTGCCAGCAGCGGTAGACAGGGGGCCGGGACCCAGTACTTC. It is translated as CASSGRQGAGTQYF.

V gene TRBV19 combines with J gene TRBJ1-2, with 8 positions matching TRBD1. Looked up from germline, CDR1 is LNHDA and CDR2 is SQIVND (reference sequence). The CDR3 contains 14 residues. Trimming took 6 bases from V and 1 from J; bases not matched to a gene: 4. The CDR3 here is CASSQGTGNYGYTF. The CDR3 DNA is TGTGCCAGTAGCCAGGGGACAGGTAACTATGGCTACACCTTC. Together with reference TRBV19 and TRBJ1-2, the CDR3 gives the full variable domain: DGGITQSPKYLFRKEGQNVTLSCEQNLNHDAMYWYRQDPGQGLRLIYYSQIVNDFQKGDIAEGYSVSREKKESFPLTVTSAQKNPTAFYLCASSQGTGNYGYTFGSGTRLTVV.